This TCR beta chain was sequenced in a study of blood T cell repertoires in COVID-19 (dated by TCRdb to 2020 to 2022). In the study overall: The collaborator samples originated in the United States, Italy and Spain and spanned the acute and convalescent phases of COVID-19. The material from the prospective study consisted of cDNA or gDNA derived from T cells, B-cell-depleted T cells, or PBMCs. Deeply sampled blood TCRbeta repertoires from subjects exposed to, actively infected with, or recovered from COVID-19 were included in the dataset. The repertoires were released in a freely available public database meant as a resource for research on the immune response to SARS-CoV-2. Samples were obtained from the ongoing ImmuneRACE study (first 160 participants) and from 950 to 1,500 subjects provided by 6 global collaborators. Nearly every sample came with metadata listing a de-identified subject ID, COVID-19 status, age in years and sex. HLA class I and class II types, where available, came from metadata supplied by the sample provider rather than from assay-based typing.

The investigation overall reported the following: The amount of clinical and demographic metadata varied by source and participant and was provided uncurated.

TCRbeta CDR3 regions were amplified from genomic DNA by means of the immunoSEQ Assay, a bias-controlled multiplex PCR. As for the original processing: The number of nucleated cells in each sample was estimated by amplification of reference gene primers within the assay. To quantify the absolute abundance of each unique TCRbeta CDR3 rearrangement, sequence reads were collapsed and filtered. For each sample, productive Simpson clonality was calculated as the square root of Simpson's diversity index over productive rearrangements. In its TCRdb copy, this immuneACCESS table keeps in-frame sequences only and misses some clones. Where compared with another copy, unresolved V genes explain less than half of these, and the others have no known cause. From that table come the V and J calls and clone size; the DNA was used to work out D and trimming. For this sample there are approximately 300,000 clones; around nine tenths appear just once. Roughly 4.8% of the sample rests with the top ten.

CDR1 and CDR2 were assigned from the germline V gene (reference sequence) as MNHEY and SMNVEV. At the junction V is shortened by 5 bases and J by 8 bases, with 15 bases in between. CDR3 length: 13 amino acids, cysteine to phenylalanine. Here the CDR3 DNA is all that survives: 39 bases in frame from base 1. Concerning this clone: Its antigen is currently not known. No base qualities exist here, and no much larger clone lies one base off it.

Whole blood was collected in K2EDTA tubes by collaborating institutions according to the institutions' own protocols. For TCRbeta analysis, collaborator samples were shipped as frozen whole blood, as isolated PBMCs, or as DNA extracted from either sample type. The chain employs TRBV27 and TRBJ1-2, with the D gene too uncertain to name. This clonotype originated in a man between 40 and 49 years old with acute or convalescent COVID-19. The specimen was peripheral blood. CDR3 sequence: CASSLTPGWGYTF. The bases are TGTGCCAGCAGTCTGACCCCAGGATGGGGCTACACCTTC.